The next 19 T cell receptor beta chains were all read from a single sample in a study of T cells in Graves' hyperthyroidism and ophthalmopathy. Using RNA transcripts as the source, TCR beta CDR3 regions were amplified. HTBI primers drove first-round RT-PCR of the TCR CDR3. Via MiXCR, TCRdb re-called the multiplex PCR reads, giving one row per CDR3 protein. This repertoire shows a few hundred thousand distinct CDR3 sequences, less than 20% found once; its top ten account for around 7.3%. The sequenced sample consisted of blood. These receptors all come from a woman aged 25 to 39 with Graves' hyperthyroidism.

This clonotype was observed a handful of times. The genes are TRBV5-4 and TRBJ2-2, with D perhaps matching TRBD1 or TRBD2 (5 bases each). The V gene lost 6 bases and the J gene lost 5 bases, with 20 bases spanning the gap. The CDR3 contains 16 residues. Per germline, CDR1 SGHNT and CDR2 YYREEE (reference sequence). The chain's CDR3 is CASTKGGLGETGELFF. DNA for the CDR3: TGTGCCAGCACCAAGGGCGGTTTGGGGGAAACCGGGGAGCTGTTTTTT.

This chain uses TRBV7-3 with TRBJ2-2, with D uncertain. V lost 0 bases and J lost 6, with 14 bases in between. The CDR3 length is 16 residues. CDR1 and CDR2 from the germline V gene are SGHTA and FQGTGA. The CDR3 DNA sequence: TGTGCCAGCAGCTTAACAGGACCCTCCCCCCCCGGGGAGCTGTTTTTT. This sequence encodes CASSLTGPSPPGELFF. The full variable domain, completed using reference TRBV7-3 and TRBJ2-2, is GAGVSQTPSNKVTEKGKYVELRCDPISGHTALYWYRQSLGQGPEFLIYFQGTGAADDSGLPNDRFFAVRPEGSVSTLKIQRTERGDSAVYLCASSLTGPSPPGELFFGEGSRLTVL.

This clonotype was detected ten times or more. V gene TRBV28 combines with J gene TRBJ1-1, with 9 bases lining up with TRBD1. V was clipped by 8 bases and J by 7 bases; unmatched bases: 8. Germline loops: CDR1 MDHEN, CDR2 SYDVKM. This CDR3 is 13 amino acids long. The CDR3 is CASGNRGQVEAFF. In DNA, the CDR3 is TGTGCCAGCGGGAACAGGGGGCAGGTTGAAGCTTTCTTT.

Ten or more counts support this clonotype. V usage is TRBV27 and J usage is TRBJ2-3; 7 nucleotides agree with TRBD2. Germline V gene lookup returns CDR1 MNHEY and CDR2 SMNVEV (reference sequence). CDR3 length: 14 residues. Germline trimming cut 7 bases from V and 6 bases from J; bases unmatched to any gene: 10. The CDR3 region is CASNNLAAGDTQYF. CDR3 DNA sequence: TGTGCCAGCAACAACCTAGCGGCTGGGGATACGCAGTATTTT.

On this clonotype itself: A read error may explain this, as a much larger clone is one base away. The gene calls are TRBV27 and TRBJ2-7; 8 bases fit TRBD1. The ends lost 6 bases at V and 9 bases at J; junction bases unmatched: 13. CDR3 length equals 14 residues. Germline CDR1 is MNHEY and CDR2 is SMNVEV (reference sequence). In nucleotides, the CDR3 is TGTGCCAGCAGCGATGGGACAGGTTCTCACGGGCAGTACTTC. Translation gives CASSDGTGSHGQYF.

This clonotype was seen many times. The chain recombines TRBV20-1 with TRBJ2-1; D is ambiguous. The CDR3 extends over 14 amino acids. In germline, CDR1 is DFQATT, CDR2 SNEGSKA (reference sequence). The germline V and J ends were trimmed by 4 bases and 4 bases, with 14 bases remaining between them. The CDR3 loop reads CSATRPEGYNEQFF. The CDR3 coding sequence is TGCAGTGCTACGAGGCCTGAAGGGTACAATGAGCAGTTCTTC.

With regard to this clonotype: The junction departs from germline at one end; a sequencing error may be responsible. This chain joins TRBV6-1 and TRBJ2-1; D may be TRBD2 (6 bases). This CDR3 comprises 17 residues. The germline V gene has CDR1 MNHNS and CDR2 SASEGT. The CDR3 DNA reads TGTGCCAGCAGCTCAGGTTTAGCGGATCTCTCCTACGATGAGCAGTTCTTC. This sequence encodes CASSSGLADLSYDEQFF.

This clonotype was counted at least ten times. This rearrangement joins TRBV6-5 to TRBJ2-3; 9 bases are shared with TRBD2. After removal of 0 bases from V and 9 bases from J, the junction contained 16 bases not matched to a gene. The germline CDR1 and CDR2 sequences are MNHEY and SVGAGI. This CDR3 has 18 residues. The chain's CDR3 is CASSYSKGWTSDPRTQYF. The CDR3 coding sequence is TGTGCCAGCAGTTACTCGAAAGGGTGGACTAGCGACCCCCGCACGCAGTATTTT.

This clonotype showed up many times. The CDR3 sequence: CASSYVPGVNTEAFF. The CDR3 DNA reads TGCGCCAGCAGCTACGTACCCGGGGTGAACACTGAAGCTTTCTTT. The rearrangement links TRBV5-1 to TRBJ1-1; no reliable D call. The CDR3 extends over 15 amino acids. V was trimmed by 3 bases and J by 0 bases, leaving 12 bases between them. Germline V gene data show CDR1 as SGHRS and CDR2 as YFSETQ.

In this sample, this clonotype turned up many times. The chain has TRBV11-2 and TRBJ2-7, with D unresolved. V was cut by 1 base and J by 0 bases, with 10 bases left in between. Looked up from germline, CDR1 is SGHAT and CDR2 is FQNNGV. This CDR3 is built from 15 residues. CDR3 sequence (DNA): TGTGCCAGCAGCTTAGTTCCTTCACGCTCCTACGAGCAGTACTTC. It specifies CASSLVPSRSYEQYF.

The table lists this clonotype with many counts. The chain carries TRBV2 and TRBJ2-1; 7 bases are a match to TRBD2. CDR1 SNHLY and CDR2 FYNNEI come from the germline V gene. Trimming at V came to 5 bases and at J to 3 bases, leaving 10 bases not matched to a gene. This CDR3 comprises 16 residues. The CDR3 region is CASSLLTSADYNEQFF. The CDR3 DNA reads as TGTGCCAGCAGTCTACTCACTAGCGCCGACTACAATGAGCAGTTCTTC.

This clonotype was observed at least ten times. V is TRBV13 and J is TRBJ2-7, with TRBD2 identical over 10 bases. From germline, CDR1 is PRHDT and CDR2 FYEKMQ (reference sequence). This CDR3 has 15 amino acids. Losses at the gene ends were 6 bases for V and 2 bases for J; bases not matched to a gene: 7. CDR3 loop: CASRLKGTSAYEQYF. The CDR3 DNA reads as TGTGCCAGCAGACTAAAAGGGACTAGCGCCTACGAGCAGTACTTC.

This clonotype was observed at least ten times. The J gene is TRBJ2-7, the V gene TRBV6-2 or TRBV6-3, with TRBD2 identical over 10 bases. V lost 6 bases and J lost 2; bases outside the gene matches: 10. This CDR3 contains 16 residues. Germline CDR1 reads MNHEY; CDR2 reads SVGEGT. As DNA, the CDR3 is TGTGCCAGCAGCCCAAGTGGGGGACTAGCGCCCTACGAGCAGTACTTC. Protein sequence: CASSPSGGLAPYEQYF.

The table lists this clonotype with a few counts. The chain has TRBV20-1 and TRBJ1-1; D gene ambiguous. The CDR3 consists of 13 residues. V lost 5 bases and J 4 bases, leaving 14 bases between the germline ends. The germline V gene has CDR1 DFQATT and CDR2 SNEGSKA (reference sequence). In nucleotides, the CDR3 is TGCAGTGCTCATGCGGGGTTTGGCACTGAAGCTTTCTTT. Protein product: CSAHAGFGTEAFF.

This clonotype was recorded a few times. The chain combines TRBV19 with TRBJ2-3; 10 positions match TRBD1. V was pared by 6 bases and J by 4 bases, with 1 base of the junction left unmatched. Germline CDR1 reads LNHDA; CDR2 reads SQIVND (reference sequence). This CDR3 region has 13 residues. CDR3 residues: CASRTGGADTQYF. The CDR3 coding sequence is TGTGCCAGTAGGACAGGGGGCGCAGATACGCAGTATTTT.

This clonotype was observed many times. The V gene is TRBV7-8, the J gene TRBJ2-7; 11 nucleotides line up with TRBD2. CDR3 size: 18 residues. Germline V lookup: CDR1 SGHVS, CDR2 FQNEAQ. The V segment lost 1 base and the J segment 7 bases; nucleotides outside the gene matches: 15. In DNA, the CDR3 is TGTGCCAGCAGCTTAGGGGCGGTAGCGGGAGGGCCTTGGGGGGAGCAGTACTTC. Translated: CASSLGAVAGGPWGEQYF.

This clonotype was seen repeatedly, ten times or more. The J gene is TRBJ2-1, the V gene TRBV19; either TRBD1 or TRBD2 may fit D (5 bases each). This CDR3 is 14 amino acids long. V was trimmed by 7 bases and J by 8 bases, leaving 18 bases between them. CDR1 is LNHDA, CDR2 SQIVND, per germline (reference sequence). The CDR3 here is CASIPGTNFDEQFF. In DNA, the CDR3 is TGTGCCAGTATCCCCGGGACCAACTTCGATGAGCAGTTCTTC.

The chain carries TRBV20-1 and TRBJ2-7; TRBD2 agrees at 10 bases. The CDR3 consists of 14 residues. Germline CDR1 reads DFQATT; CDR2 reads SNEGSKA (reference sequence). Germline trimming cut 5 bases from V and 0 bases from J; bases unmatched to any gene: 4. The CDR3: CSAWTSGNSYEQYF. The CDR3 DNA reads as TGCAGTGCTTGGACTAGCGGTAACTCCTACGAGCAGTACTTC.

This clonotype was counted many times. The CDR3 loop is CATRGSGNTIYF. In DNA, the CDR3 is TGTGCCACCCGGGGGTCTGGAAACACCATATATTTT. The chain has TRBV6-1 and TRBJ1-3; weak D call: TRBD1 (5 bases). The V and J ends lost 10 bases and 1 base respectively, with 8 bases between them. This CDR3 region has 12 residues. Germline V gene data show CDR1 as MNHNS and CDR2 as SASEGT.